This T cell receptor (beta chain) originates from a study of blood T cell repertoires in COVID-19. About the study: Collection of acute and convalescent COVID-19 samples took place in the United States, Italy and Spain.

Authors' processing steps: How many nucleated cells were present was estimated from reference gene primer amplification. The protocol was immunoSEQ multiplex PCR, while the TCRdb copy is restricted to in-frame clones and leaves out a portion. V and J calls and clone size are those listed in that table; D and trimming were worked out from the DNA. The sample has 35,000 to 50,000 clones, 90% seen once. Unmatched junction bases numbered 7, after V lost 2 bases and J lost 2 bases. The CDR3 is made up of 17 amino acids. Sequencing was performed on peripheral blood. This chain connects TRBV23-1 to TRBJ1-5; 9 nucleotides match TRBD1. TRBV23-1 is sorted into the ORF group, with uncertain function. The TCR was taken from a man aged 45-65 years with active COVID-19. CDR3 coding DNA: TGCGCCAGCAGTCAACCGGGACAGGGTAGTGGCAATCAGCCCCAGCATTTT. Encoded protein: CASSQPGQGSGNQPQHF.